This T cell receptor beta chain is from a study of cytomegalovirus exposure and HLA in healthy donors. Study-wide background: Some 85 million unique TCRs from HLA-typed donors were held in an early data release. Findings and limits, study-wide: It was confirmed in vitro that three of the CMV-associated chains were specific for CMV antigens. In a later analysis, common viral pathogens appeared linked to several of the most significant clusters. DRB1 showed the most TCR associations and HLA-C the fewest in a later analysis, as rates varied by HLA locus.

This clone was observed a handful of times. As yet, its antigen is unknown. CDR1 MNHEY and CDR2 SVGAGI come from the germline V gene. Losses at the gene ends were 0 bases for V and 2 bases for J; bases not matched to a gene: 5. This CDR3 is 16 amino acids long. PCR involved 60 Vbeta and 13 Jbeta primers. Only in-frame clones appear in the TCRdb table, and some are missing; sequencing was by immunoSEQ multiplex PCR. The data contain some 90,000 clones, 77% of them singletons. The sample was PBMCs. This chain links TRBV6-5 with TRBJ2-3; 7 nucleotides match TRBD1. This receptor was taken from a boy between 10 and 17 years old in good health and CMV-seronegative. CDR3 DNA sequence: TGTGCCAGCAGTTACTCACGGGACAGAGACACAGATACGCAGTATTTT. As protein: CASSYSRDRDTDTQYF.